A single sample is the source of the 6 T cell receptor beta chains below, sequenced in a study of cytomegalovirus exposure and HLA in healthy donors. Sequencing was performed with immunoSEQ multiplex PCR; in TCRdb, only in-frame clones are kept and a portion is missing. The profile shows 150,000 to 200,000 clones, around 85% of them singletons. The specimen sequenced was PBMCs. These receptors were taken from a man aged 25 to 45 in good health and CMV-seropositive.

The rearrangement uses TRBV7-8 and TRBJ1-5; the match to TRBD1 covers 7 bases. V trimming: 4 bases; J trimming: 3 bases; junction bases outside the gene matches: 3. Germline CDR1 is SGHVS and CDR2 is FQNEAQ. The CDR3 length is 14 residues. The CDR3 loop is CASSWTGNNQPQHF. In nucleotides, the CDR3 is TGTGCCAGCAGCTGGACAGGTAACAATCAGCCCCAGCATTTT.

V usage is TRBV5-4 and J usage is TRBJ1-1; no firm D call. CDR3 size: 14 residues. Trimming pared 0 bases from V and 8 bases from J, leaving 14 bases between. Germline V gives CDR1 SGHNT, CDR2 YYREEE (reference sequence). The CDR3 here is CASSLEGGGREAFF. DNA of the CDR3: TGTGCCAGCAGCTTGGAGGGAGGTGGACGGGAAGCTTTCTTT.

In this sample, this clone turned up once. This chain joins TRBV4-3 and TRBJ1-2, with 10 nucleotides matching TRBD1. Looked up from germline, CDR1 is LGHNA and CDR2 is YSLEER. V dropped 0 bases and J dropped 6; count of bases not matched to a gene: 7. The CDR3 totals 16 residues. This CDR3 reads CASSQERDRGPHGYTF. DNA for the CDR3: TGCGCCAGCAGCCAAGAGAGGGACAGGGGCCCCCATGGCTACACCTTC.

This clone appeared a single time. The rearrangement uses TRBV7-8 and TRBJ2-5; a weak D match, TRBD2 (5 bases). The CDR3 spans 14 residues. Germline loops: CDR1 SGHVS, CDR2 FQNEAQ. The V end lost 3 bases, the J end lost 1 base, and 9 bases lay between the germline ends. DNA for the CDR3: TGTGCCAGCAGCTTGGGAGTCGTCCAAGAGACCCAGTACTTC. Its translation is CASSLGVVQETQYF.

CDR3: CASSATLESGYTF. CDR3 DNA sequence: TGTGCCAGCAGCGCCACGCTAGAGAGTGGCTACACCTTC. The rearrangement uses TRBV11-2 and TRBJ1-2; D is ambiguous. The CDR3 contains 13 residues. Germline V CDR1 and CDR2: SGHAT, FQNNGV. The V gene lost 5 bases and the J gene lost 7 bases, with 14 bases spanning the gap. The complete variable domain, with remaining parts taken from reference TRBV11-2 and TRBJ1-2, reads EAGVAQSPRYKIIEKRQSVAFWCNPISGHATLYWYQQILGQGPKLLIQFQNNGVVDDSQLPKDRFSAERLKGVDSTLKIQPAKLEDSAVYLCASSATLESGYTFGSGTRLTVV.

The chain links TRBV4-3 to TRBJ2-3; 11 bases align to TRBD2. The CDR3 sequence is 16 residues long. With 1 base clipped from V and 4 bases from J, the junction kept 4 bases outside the gene matches. Germline assignment: CDR1 LGHNA and CDR2 YSLEER. The DNA of the CDR3 is TGCGCCAGCAGCCAAGTGCTAGCGGGGGGCGCAGATACGCAGTATTTT. Residues: CASSQVLAGGADTQYF.